A selection of T cell receptor beta chains follows, all from one sample in a study of cytomegalovirus exposure and HLA in healthy donors. Assay: immunoSEQ multiplex PCR; the TCRdb copy retains only in-frame clones and omits some. The profile shows roughly 100,000 clones, about 74% of them singletons. The source material was PBMCs. The receptors derive from a female donor in good health and CMV-seropositive. Both conserved end residues are part of each CDR3. D genes are given only for firm matches.

>TRBJ2-3|NA|TRBV5-7
CASTPEGGPLRDTQYF
TGTGCCAGCACCCCTGAGGGGGGGCCCTTGAGAGATACGCAGTATTTT
>TRBJ1-2|NA|TRBV2
CASSWGEPNYGYTF
TGTGCCAGCAGTTGGGGGGAGCCTAACTATGGCTACACCTTC
>TRBJ1-6|NA|TRBV9
CASSVGSEASPLHF
TGTGCCAGCAGCGTTGGCTCGGAGGCGTCACCCCTCCACTTT
>TRBJ2-1|NA|TRBV27
CASSRGTRRGNEQFF
TGTGCCAGCAGTCGGGGAACTAGGCGGGGCAATGAGCAGTTCTTC
>TRBJ2-5|TRBD2|TRBV5-1
CASSQQAGATGETQYF
TGCGCCAGCAGCCAACAGGCGGGAGCCACTGGTGAGACCCAGTACTTC
>TRBJ1-3|NA|TRBV30
CAWSATGSGNTIYF
TGTGCCTGGAGTGCTACAGGGTCTGGAAACACCATATATTTT
>TRBJ2-7|TRBD1|TRBV7-9
CASSPSDRGYEQYF
TGTGCCAGCAGCCCCTCAGACAGGGGATACGAGCAGTACTTC
>TRBJ2-5|TRBD2|TRBV7-3
CASSPSGGRETQYF
TGTGCCAGCAGCCCTAGCGGGGGTCGAGAGACCCAGTACTTC
>TRBJ2-1|NA|TRBV7-2
CASKESPQNEQFF
TGTGCCAGCAAAGAGAGCCCTCAAAATGAGCAGTTCTTC
>TRBJ1-1|TRBD1|TRBV19
CASRAGGRRDTEAFF
TGTGCCAGTAGGGCAGGGGGCCGTAGGGACACTGAAGCTTTCTTT
>TRBJ2-7|TRBD1|TRBV10-3
CAISETGTGTYEQYF
TGTGCCATCAGTGAGACCGGGACAGGGACCTACGAGCAGTACTTC
>TRBJ1-2|NA|TRBV2
CASSGQGTGYGYTF
TGTGCCAGCAGTGGTCAGGGCACGGGCTATGGCTACACCTTC
>TRBJ2-7|NA|TRBV5-1
CASSLTLEVYEQYF
TGCGCCAGCAGCCTTACATTAGAGGTCTACGAGCAGTACTTC
>TRBJ2-3|NA|TRBV5-1
CASSFTGGGTDTQYF
TGCGCCAGCAGCTTTACGGGGGGCGGCACAGATACGCAGTATTTT
>TRBJ1-2|TRBD1|TRBV6-1
CASSASGTGLVGYTF
TGTGCCAGCAGTGCCTCCGGGACAGGGCTTGTTGGCTACACCTTC